The 8 T cell receptor beta chains given below trace back to one sample, sequenced in a study of T cells in Graves' hyperthyroidism and ophthalmopathy. Researchers took RNA transcripts and amplified the TCR beta CDR3 regions from them. The TCR CDR3 first-round RT-PCR relied on the HTBI primer set. TCRdb fed the multiplex PCR reads into MiXCR, producing one record per CDR3 protein. The sample yields 370,000 or so distinct CDR3 sequences, 15% to 19% seen once. The source material was blood. The receptor source for this set is a woman under 30 with Graves' hyperthyroidism that later progressed to Graves' ophthalmopathy.

At least ten counts were recorded for this clonotype. This chain uses TRBV3-1 with TRBJ1-4, with D possibly being TRBD1 (6 bases). Germline CDR1 is LGHDT and CDR2 is YNNKEL (reference sequence). V lost 3 bases and J lost 6, with 14 bases in between. The CDR3 runs to 15 residues. DNA of the CDR3: TGTGCCAGCAGCCAGGTCCCCGGGGGCCATGAAAAACTGTTTTTT. Translating it yields CASSQVPGGHEKLFF.

This chain joins TRBV6-2 or TRBV6-3 and TRBJ2-2, with D possibly being TRBD1 (6 bases). The CDR3 length is 16 residues. The germline V and J ends were trimmed by 6 bases and 0 bases, with 14 bases remaining between them. Germline V gene lookup returns CDR1 MNHEY and CDR2 SVGEGT. This CDR3 is CASRPTGISNTGELFF. CDR3 DNA sequence: TGTGCCAGCAGACCAACAGGGATTTCGAACACCGGGGAGCTGTTTTTT.

This clonotype was observed a few times. The chain recombines TRBV3-1 with TRBJ2-7; no clear D. V dropped 0 bases and J dropped 4 bases, with 16 bases sitting between them. The germline gives CDR1 LGHDT, CDR2 YNNKEL (reference sequence). The CDR3 runs to 16 residues. The CDR3 DNA follows: TGTGCCAGCAGCCAAGATCCAGAAGCTTCCGCATACGAGCAGTACTTC. It codes for CASSQDPEASAYEQYF.

This clonotype showed up many times. The chain employs TRBV2 and TRBJ1-1; 8 nucleotides line up with TRBD1. Germline V gives CDR1 SNHLY, CDR2 FYNNEI. The CDR3 has 16 residues. The trim removed 6 bases at V and 0 bases at J, leaving 9 bases unmatched. CDR3 in amino acids: CASRTDRGSMNTEAFF. The CDR3, as DNA: TGTGCCAGCAGGACCGACAGGGGCTCCATGAACACTGAAGCTTTCTTT.

Many counts were recorded for this clonotype. The J gene is TRBJ2-7, the V gene TRBV20-1; D possibly corresponds to TRBD2 (6 bases). Trimming left V 3 bases short and J 6 bases short, with 18 bases between. This CDR3 contains 14 residues. The germline V gene encodes CDR1 DFQATT and CDR2 SNEGSKA (reference sequence). CDR3 residues: CSASGGTSPREQYF. The CDR3 DNA reads TGCAGTGCTAGTGGCGGGACCTCCCCTCGCGAGCAGTACTTC.

The rearrangement joins TRBV20-1 to TRBJ2-5; 7 nucleotides match TRBD1. Germline V gene sequence: CDR1 DFQATT, CDR2 SNEGSKA (reference sequence). This CDR3 comprises 13 residues. Unmatched junction bases numbered 13, after V lost 6 bases and J lost 9 bases. CDR3 sequence reads: CSAADRVKGAQYF. The CDR3 bases are TGCAGTGCCGCTGACAGGGTCAAAGGGGCCCAGTACTTC.

In this sample, this clonotype turned up many times. The chain carries TRBV11-2 and TRBJ2-7; the D gene could be TRBD1 or TRBD2 (5 bases each). Between the trimmed V and J ends, which lost 5 bases and 2 bases, there was a span of 13 bases. CDR1 SGHAT and CDR2 FQNNGV come from the germline V gene. CDR3 length: 14 amino acids. The CDR3 protein is CASSLERGTYEQYF. CDR3 DNA: TGTGCCAGCAGCCTCGAGAGGGGAACCTACGAGCAGTACTTC. Looking up the rest from reference TRBV11-2 and TRBJ2-7 gives the full variable domain: EAGVAQSPRYKIIEKRQSVAFWCNPISGHATLYWYQQILGQGPKLLIQFQNNGVVDDSQLPKDRFSAERLKGVDSTLKIQPAKLEDSAVYLCASSLERGTYEQYFGPGTRLTVT.

This clonotype was observed at least ten times. The chain is built from TRBV6-2 or TRBV6-3 and TRBJ1-1; D ambiguous. Deletions cut 2 bases from V and 6 bases from J, with 7 bases between. Germline lookup yields CDR1 MNHEY and CDR2 SVGEGT. The CDR3 consists of 12 residues. The CDR3 loop is CASSYPAPEAFF. The CDR3 region has the DNA TGTGCCAGCAGTTACCCTGCCCCTGAAGCTTTCTTT.